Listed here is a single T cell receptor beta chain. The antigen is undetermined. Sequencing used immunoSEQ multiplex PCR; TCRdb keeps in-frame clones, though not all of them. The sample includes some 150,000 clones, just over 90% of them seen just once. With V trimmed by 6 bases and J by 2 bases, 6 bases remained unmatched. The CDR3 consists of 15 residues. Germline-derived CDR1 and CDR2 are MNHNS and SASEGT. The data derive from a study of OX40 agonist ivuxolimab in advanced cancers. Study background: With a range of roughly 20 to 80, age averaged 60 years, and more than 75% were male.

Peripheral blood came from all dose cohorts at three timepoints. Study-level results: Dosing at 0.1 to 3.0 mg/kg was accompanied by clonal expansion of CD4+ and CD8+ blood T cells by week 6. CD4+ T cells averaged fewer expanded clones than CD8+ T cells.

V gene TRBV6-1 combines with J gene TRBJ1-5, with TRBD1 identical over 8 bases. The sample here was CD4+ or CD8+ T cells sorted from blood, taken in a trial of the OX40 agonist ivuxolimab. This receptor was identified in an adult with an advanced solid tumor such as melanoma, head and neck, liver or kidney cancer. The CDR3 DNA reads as TGTGCCAGCAGCCAGGGGGCCCCTGGCAATCAGCCCCAGCATTTT. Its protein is CASSQGAPGNQPQHF.